This section outlines one T cell receptor (beta chain) sequence together with its context. Antigen specificity is unknown. This sample stems from a study of cytomegalovirus exposure and HLA in healthy donors. Germline V CDR1 and CDR2: SEHNR, FQNEAQ (reference sequence). The V and J ends lost 0 bases and 1 base respectively, with 6 bases between them. The CDR3 spans 15 residues. Study-wide results and limits: A later analysis found common viral pathogens apparently linked to several of the most significant clusters.

In the PCR, 60 Vbeta and 13 Jbeta primers were used. Clones were read by immunoSEQ multiplex PCR, and TCRdb kept only the in-frame ones, dropping some. The sample has roughly 170,000 clones; approximately 84% are singletons. The TCR originated in a girl aged 10-17 years in good health and CMV-seropositive. Sequenced: PBMCs. V and J are TRBV7-9 and TRBJ2-2; tentative D call: TRBD1 (6 bases). The DNA of the CDR3 is TGTGCCAGCAGCTTAGCGGGACAGAACACCGGGGAGCTGTTTTTT. This encodes CASSLAGQNTGELFF.